This T cell receptor (beta chain) is drawn from a study of Ad26.COV2.S vaccination and SARS-CoV-2 variants (dated by TCRdb to the early 2020s). With regard to the full study: Vaccine-arm donors were drawn from COV1001, a multicentre, randomized, double-blind, placebo-controlled phase I-IIa trial of Ad26.COV2.S in healthy adults. Ad26.COV2.S was administered intramuscularly at a dose of 5x10^10 or 1x10^11 viral particles, either as one shot or as two shots given 56 days apart. The specificity and breadth of SARS-CoV-2-reactive T cell receptors after Ad26.COV2.S vaccination were assessed by TCRbeta repertoire sequencing. A total of approximately 30 samples were included in the TCR-sequenced set, comprising roughly 20 Ad26.COV2.S vaccine recipients, 5 placebo recipients and 8 SARS-CoV-2 convalescent individuals. Participants in the trial were split at random into five groups of five each, receiving low-dose or high-dose Ad26.COV2.S once or twice, or else placebo on both occasions. Blinding of investigators to trial group allocation was maintained during experiments and outcome assessment. Beyond this particular receptor, the publication reports: Vaccine and placebo recipients had similar non-spike TCR breadth, a finding consistent with the vaccine containing only spike. Substantial breadth of spike-specific CD8+ and CD4+ T cell responses was reported after vaccination. Comparing responses between vaccine doses or regimens was not something the study was powered to do. It was noted by the authors that total T cell responses may have been underestimated by the TCR breadth and depth analyses. Spike-specific TCR breadth was higher in Ad26.COV2.S recipients than in placebo recipients (P = 0.0014).

Turning to this clone: Its cognate antigen has yet to be identified. No base quality information exists; no much larger clone differs at one position.

The meaning of the sample's treatment or condition label: around 19 received Ad26.COV2.S at low or high dose, single or two shots; five or six received placebo; per-sample allocation not given. For vaccine and placebo recipients, the sequenced repertoires came from samples collected on day 63 after the first injection. Between 29 July and 7 August 2020, Cohort 1b enrolled around 24 adults aged 18-55 years at one site in Boston, USA. Ad26.COV2.S was a replication-incompetent adenovirus type 26 vector expressing a prefusion-stabilized SARS-CoV-2 spike protein from the original Wuhan strain. The immunoSEQ Assay was used to sequence TCRbeta CDR3 regions. After extraction, genomic DNA underwent amplification by bias-controlled multiplex PCR, followed by high-throughput sequencing. The authors' pipeline ran thus. To quantify the absolute abundance of every unique TCRbeta CDR3 region, sequences were collapsed and filtered. T cell fraction was estimated by normalizing TCRbeta template counts to usable DNA, with usable DNA measured through amplification of reference genes found in all nucleated cells. Repertoire TCRs were annotated as SARS-CoV-2-specific by exact matching of V gene, CDR3 amino acid sequence and J gene to a known reactive TCR set. The reference SARS-CoV-2 TCR set came from MIRA and was filtered for enrichment in COVID-19-positive ImmuneCODE repertoires, removing public or cross-reactive TCRs. Using the MIRA antigens, annotated TCRs were further analysed by specific ORF or by position within an ORF. Breadth was defined as the number of annotated unique rearrangements divided by the total number of unique productive rearrangements, and depth was defined as the summed frequency of the annotated unique rearrangements. Group comparisons of TCR breadth used two-sided Wilcoxon rank-sum tests. Imported from immuneACCESS, the table was reduced by TCRdb to in-frame sequences with V and J called. These copies leave out some clones; in studies compared against another copy, an unresolved V gene accounts for under half, and the cause of the remainder is not known. Clonal size and the V and J genes are those of that table, whereas D and trimming came from the DNA. Recorded for this sample are about 440,000 clones; approximately 90% of them occurred a single time. The ten top clones hold 9.5% to 15% of the sample.

Sequences were derived from peripheral blood, sampled in a trial of Ad26.COV2.S vaccine versus placebo. The receptor was isolated from a person between 18 and 65 years old who received the Ad26.COV2.S COVID-19 vaccine or a placebo.

This receptor carries the CDR3 CASSSPGGSLGEQYF. The DNA sequence is as follows: TGTGCCAGCAGTTCTCCCGGGGGTAGCCTCGGCGAGCAGTACTTC. The chain is assembled from TRBV27 and TRBJ2-7; 6 matching bases give a weak D call of TRBD2. The junction shows trimming of 4 bases on V and 6 bases on J, plus 19 bases between the germline ends. The cysteine opens and the phenylalanine closes a CDR3 of 15 amino acids. Only the CDR3 region is kept as DNA, spanning 45 bases read in frame from base 1. The germline V gene (reference sequence) yields MNHEY for CDR1 and SMNVEV for CDR2.